These 11 T cell receptor beta chains came from one sample sequenced in a study of CD8 T cells in Susac syndrome. Reverse transcription of about 0.45 to 1 ug RNA was performed with random hexamers. One entry per CDR3 protein results from TCRdb running MiXCR on the immunoSEQ multiplex PCR reads. The sample records 110,000 to 150,000 distinct CDR3 sequences, 94% being singletons. Sequencing input: CD8+ T cells from PBMCs. These receptor sequences come from a human donor in good health.

The chain couples TRBV20-1 to TRBJ1-5; TRBD1 matches 7 bases. This CDR3 has 15 residues. The V and J ends lost 6 bases and 5 bases, in that order; junction bases with no gene match: 13. CDR1 and CDR2 (germline): DFQATT, SNEGSKA (reference sequence). DNA of the CDR3: TGCAGTGCCAACCGACAGGGTTTTTTCGATCAGCCCCAGCATTTT. It codes for CSANRQGFFDQPQHF.

Comment on this clonotype: The junction differs from germline at one of its ends, possibly a read error. The rearrangement joins TRBV7-7 to TRBJ2-7; D tentatively reads TRBD1 or TRBD2 (5 bases each). The CDR3 has 15 residues. The germline CDR1 and CDR2 sequences are SSHAT and FNYEAQ (reference sequence). This CDR3 reads CASSPGTGSSYEQYF. Here the CDR3 DNA reads TGTGCTAGCAGCCCCGGGACGGGGAGCTCCTACGAGCAGTACTTC.

The chain is built from TRBV13 and TRBJ2-4, with a tentative D call TRBD1 (5 bases). CDR1 is PRHDT, CDR2 FYEKMQ, per germline (reference sequence). The CDR3 consists of 14 residues. Trimming cost V 3 bases and J 5 bases, with 11 bases left between them. CDR3 region: CASSLLQVQNIQYF. CDR3 nucleotide sequence: TGTGCCAGCAGCTTGTTACAGGTCCAAAACATTCAGTACTTC.

This chain links TRBV4-2 with TRBJ2-1; 7 positions agree with TRBD1. The CDR3 spans 14 residues. The germline V gene has CDR1 LGHNA and CDR2 YNFKEQ. Losses at the gene ends were 1 base for V and 8 bases for J; bases not matched to a gene: 5. The CDR3 DNA sequence: TGTGCCAGCAGCCAAGGCACAGGGGCGGATGAGCAGTTCTTC. As protein: CASSQGTGADEQFF.

The chain links TRBV29-1 to TRBJ2-3; 8 bases fit TRBD2. Germline CDR1 SQVTM, CDR2 ANQGSEA. The CDR3 has 16 residues. V was pared by 8 bases and J by 2 bases, with 15 bases of the junction left unmatched. As DNA, the CDR3 is TGCAGCTATGTTAGCGGGATTCGATCCGTCACAGATACGCAGTATTTT. Amino acids: CSYVSGIRSVTDTQYF.

This clonotype was counted a few times. The V gene is TRBV19, the J gene TRBJ2-7; weak D call: TRBD1 (6 bases). Trimming stripped 3 bases from V and 1 base from J, with 10 bases between. This CDR3 has 14 residues. In germline, CDR1 is LNHDA, CDR2 SQIVND (reference sequence). As DNA, the CDR3 is TGTGCCAGTAGTATTGGCACAGGGTCCTACGAGCAGTACTTC. This gives the protein CASSIGTGSYEQYF.

The chain carries TRBV4-1 and TRBJ2-5; D remains ambiguous. The CDR3 runs to 13 residues. With 4 bases removed from V and 3 bases from J, the gap between germline ends came to 9 bases. Germline CDR1 reads MGHRA; CDR2 reads YSYEKL. CDR3 protein: CASSLRLEETQYF. Written as DNA, the CDR3 is TGCGCCAGCAGCCTACGACTGGAAGAGACCCAGTACTTC.

This chain connects TRBV29-1 to TRBJ1-2, with 10 bases that match TRBD1. The germline V gene has CDR1 SQVTM and CDR2 ANQGSEA. Trimming took 7 bases from V and 4 from J; bases not matched to a gene: 6. CDR3 length: 13 amino acids. CDR3 residues: CSADRGGGYGYTF. In nucleotides, the CDR3 is TGCAGCGCGGACAGGGGGGGAGGCTATGGCTACACCTTC.

In DNA, the CDR3 is TGCAGTGCTGACCCCCGGGACAGGGGATACGAGCAGTACTTC. It codes for CSADPRDRGYEQYF. The chain is built from TRBV20-1 and TRBJ2-7, with TRBD1 matching 10 bases. Germline V gives CDR1 DFQATT, CDR2 SNEGSKA (reference sequence). The CDR3 is 14 amino acids. Germline trimming cut 5 bases from V and 4 bases from J; bases unmatched to any gene: 8.

The sample holds one count of this clonotype. The CDR3 DNA is TGTGCCAGCAGCGGTCAGGGGGGTATAACGTACGAGCAGTACTTC. Protein: CASSGQGGITYEQYF. This chain uses TRBV25-1 with TRBJ2-7, with D perhaps matching TRBD1 (7 bases). The V end was cut by 6 bases, the J end by 4 bases, with 19 bases between. CDR1 is MGHDK, CDR2 SYGVNS, per germline. The CDR3 length is 15 residues.

This clonotype was counted a few times. The genes are TRBV27 and TRBJ2-7, with a weak D call TRBD2 (6 bases). CDR3 length equals 11 residues. Looked up from germline, CDR1 is MNHEY and CDR2 is SMNVEV (reference sequence). Trimming shortened V by 9 bases and J by 4 bases, and 10 bases separated the two germline ends. DNA for the CDR3: TGTGCCAGTGGAGGGGCATACGAGCAGTACTTC. Its translation: CASGGAYEQYF.